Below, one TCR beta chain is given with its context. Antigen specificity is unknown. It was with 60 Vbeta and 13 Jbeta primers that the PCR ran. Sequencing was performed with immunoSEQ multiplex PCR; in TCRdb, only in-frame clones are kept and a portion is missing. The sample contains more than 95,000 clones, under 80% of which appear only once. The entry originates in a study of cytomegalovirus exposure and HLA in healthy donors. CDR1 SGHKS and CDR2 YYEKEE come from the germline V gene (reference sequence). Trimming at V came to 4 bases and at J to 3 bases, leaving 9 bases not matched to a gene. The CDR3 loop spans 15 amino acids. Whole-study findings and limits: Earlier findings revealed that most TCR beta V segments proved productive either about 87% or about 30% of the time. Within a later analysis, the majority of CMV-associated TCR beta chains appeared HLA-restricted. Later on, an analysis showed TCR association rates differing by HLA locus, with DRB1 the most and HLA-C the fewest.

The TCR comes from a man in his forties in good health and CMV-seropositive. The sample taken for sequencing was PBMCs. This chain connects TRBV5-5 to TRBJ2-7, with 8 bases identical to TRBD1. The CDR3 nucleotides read TGTGCCAGCAGCCATCAGGGCAGGGGGCTCTACGAGCAGTACTTC. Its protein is CASSHQGRGLYEQYF.